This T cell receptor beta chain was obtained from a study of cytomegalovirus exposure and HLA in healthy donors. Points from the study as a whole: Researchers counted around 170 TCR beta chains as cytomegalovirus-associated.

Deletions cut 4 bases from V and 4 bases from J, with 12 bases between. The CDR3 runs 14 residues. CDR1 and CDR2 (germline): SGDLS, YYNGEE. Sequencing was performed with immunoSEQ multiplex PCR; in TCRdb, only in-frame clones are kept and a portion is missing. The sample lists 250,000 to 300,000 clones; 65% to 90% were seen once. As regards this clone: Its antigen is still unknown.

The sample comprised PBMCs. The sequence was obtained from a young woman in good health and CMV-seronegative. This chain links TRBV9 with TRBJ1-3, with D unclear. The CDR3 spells CASSSQMVGNTIYF. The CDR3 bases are TGTGCCAGCAGCTCTCAGATGGTGGGAAACACCATATATTTT.